This entry describes one T cell receptor beta chain. Its cognate antigen has yet to be identified. Base-call qualities are not available, and no considerably larger clone is one nucleotide away. CDR1 SGHTA and CDR2 FQGNSA were looked up in the germline V gene. V sheds 4 bases and J sheds 2 bases, leaving 8 bases between their ends. The CDR3 sequence holds 14 residues, the cysteine and phenylalanine included. Solely the CDR3 DNA is kept, with 42 bases framed from the first base. This record belongs to a study of blood T cell repertoires in COVID-19 (dated by TCRdb to 2019 to 2021). Regarding the study in general: Samples covering the acute and convalescent phases of COVID-19 were provided by collaborators in the United States, Italy and Spain. The samples were drawn from the first 160 participants of the ongoing ImmuneRACE study and from some 1,300 subjects provided by 6 global collaborators. The material from the prospective study consisted of cDNA or gDNA derived from T cells, B-cell-depleted T cells, or PBMCs. Nearly every sample came with metadata listing a de-identified subject ID, COVID-19 status, age in years and sex. The repertoires were made available in a free public database intended to serve as a resource for research on the immune response to SARS-CoV-2. HLA class I and class II types, where available, came from metadata supplied by the sample provider rather than from assay-based typing. Deeply sampled blood TCRbeta repertoires from subjects exposed to, actively infected with, or recovered from COVID-19 were included in the dataset.

Another Seattle source contributed samples from volunteer blood donors who had recovered from COVID-19. The collaborating institutions used their own protocols to collect whole blood in K2EDTA tubes. For TCRbeta analysis, collaborator samples were shipped as frozen whole blood, as isolated PBMCs, or as DNA extracted from either sample type. Study-wide findings and limitations: Clinical and demographic metadata were provided uncurated, with the amount varying by source and participant.

TCRbeta CDR3 regions were amplified from genomic DNA by means of the immunoSEQ Assay, a bias-controlled multiplex PCR. On the authors' methods: Within the assay, amplification of reference gene primers was used to estimate how many nucleated cells each sample contained. To quantify the absolute abundance of each unique TCRbeta CDR3 rearrangement, sequence reads were collapsed and filtered. For each sample, productive Simpson clonality was calculated as the square root of Simpson's diversity index over productive rearrangements. Held by TCRdb, this immuneACCESS table contains in-frame sequences only and omits some clones. Under half of the omission traces to an unresolved V gene where checked; the cause of the rest is unknown. Clone size and the V and J calls come from that table; the DNA yielded D and trimming. The sample contains approximately 160,000 clones, just under 85% of them found a single time. Clones ranked in the top ten supply more than 7.5% of the sample.

This receptor was obtained from a man between 40 and 49 years old who had recovered from COVID-19. The rearranged chain carries TRBV7-2 and TRBJ2-2, and possibly TRBD2, on 5 matching bases. Specimen: peripheral blood. The CDR3 amino acid sequence is: CASSSSGNTGELFF. In nucleotides, the sequence is TGTGCCAGCAGCTCAAGCGGAAACACCGGGGAGCTGTTTTTT.